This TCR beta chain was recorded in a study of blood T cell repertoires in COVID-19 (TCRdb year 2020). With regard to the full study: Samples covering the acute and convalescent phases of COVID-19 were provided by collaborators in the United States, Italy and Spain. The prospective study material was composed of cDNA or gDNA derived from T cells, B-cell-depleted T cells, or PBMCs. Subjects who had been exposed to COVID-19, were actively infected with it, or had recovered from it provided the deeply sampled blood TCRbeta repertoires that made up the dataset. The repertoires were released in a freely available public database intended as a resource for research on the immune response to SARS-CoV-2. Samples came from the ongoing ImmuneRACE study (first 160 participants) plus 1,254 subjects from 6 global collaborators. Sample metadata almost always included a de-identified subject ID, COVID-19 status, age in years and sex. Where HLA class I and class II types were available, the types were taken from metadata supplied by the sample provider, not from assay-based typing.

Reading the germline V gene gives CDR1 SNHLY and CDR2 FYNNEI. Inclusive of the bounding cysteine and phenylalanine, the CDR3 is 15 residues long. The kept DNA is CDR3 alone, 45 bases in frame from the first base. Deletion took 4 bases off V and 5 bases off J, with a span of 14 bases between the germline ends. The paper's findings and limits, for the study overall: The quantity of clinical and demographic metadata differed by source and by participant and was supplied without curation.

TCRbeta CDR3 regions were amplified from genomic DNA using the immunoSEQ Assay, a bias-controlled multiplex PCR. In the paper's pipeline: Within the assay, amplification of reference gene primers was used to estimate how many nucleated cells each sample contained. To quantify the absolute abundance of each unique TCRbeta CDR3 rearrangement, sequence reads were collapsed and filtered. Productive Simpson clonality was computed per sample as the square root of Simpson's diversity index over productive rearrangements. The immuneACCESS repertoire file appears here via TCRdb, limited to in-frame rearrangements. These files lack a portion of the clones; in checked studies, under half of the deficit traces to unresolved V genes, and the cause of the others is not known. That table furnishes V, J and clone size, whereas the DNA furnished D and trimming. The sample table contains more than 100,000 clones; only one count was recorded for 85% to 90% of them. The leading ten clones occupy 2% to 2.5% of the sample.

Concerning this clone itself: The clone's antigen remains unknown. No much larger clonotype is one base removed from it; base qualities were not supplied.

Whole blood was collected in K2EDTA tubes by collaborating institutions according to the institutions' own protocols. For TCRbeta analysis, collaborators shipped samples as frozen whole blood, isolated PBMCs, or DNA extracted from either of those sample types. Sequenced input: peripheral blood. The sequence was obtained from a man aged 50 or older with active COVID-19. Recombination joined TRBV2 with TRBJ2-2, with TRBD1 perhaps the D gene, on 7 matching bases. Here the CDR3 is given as CASSVISGGTGELFF. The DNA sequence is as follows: TGTGCCAGCAGTGTCATTTCAGGGGGGACCGGGGAGCTGTTTTTT.